Below are 8 T cell receptor beta chains sequenced from a single sample in a study of technical replicates of blood from a handful of donors. Measured with immunoSEQ multiplex PCR; TCRdb has only the in-frame clones, and not every one. This table holds about 80,000 clones, approximately 97% found once. Material: T cells isolated from PBMCs. Receptors were obtained from a human donor in good health.

Written as DNA, the CDR3 is TGCGCCAGCAGCCAAGCTTTCGGGGGATTAGCCAAAAACATTCAGTACTTC. Translated: CASSQAFGGLAKNIQYF. The genes are TRBV4-1 and TRBJ2-4; maybe TRBD2 (6 bases). This CDR3 contains 17 residues. The V gene lost 1 base and the J gene lost 0 bases, with 13 bases spanning the gap. Germline-derived CDR1 and CDR2 are MGHRA and YSYEKL.

This chain's CDR3 is CASSLDLGLTYNEQFF. CDR3 DNA: TGTGCCAGCAGCTTAGACCTGGGCCTCACCTACAATGAGCAGTTCTTC. The rearrangement links TRBV11-2 to TRBJ2-1; no reliable D call. The V end was cut by 0 bases, the J end by 2 bases, with 11 bases between. Germline CDR1 and CDR2: SGHAT and FQNNGV. The CDR3 runs 16 residues. Looking up the rest from reference TRBV11-2 and TRBJ2-1 gives the full variable domain: EAGVAQSPRYKIIEKRQSVAFWCNPISGHATLYWYQQILGQGPKLLIQFQNNGVVDDSQLPKDRFSAERLKGVDSTLKIQPAKLEDSAVYLCASSLDLGLTYNEQFFGPGTRLTVL.

The J gene is TRBJ2-7, the V gene TRBV11-1, with D tentatively TRBD2 (6 bases). The CDR3 is made up of 14 amino acids. Germline V CDR1 and CDR2: SGHAT, FQDESV (reference sequence). Trimming removed 3 bases at V and 1 base at J, with 10 bases between. CDR3 sequence: CASSFGLRSYEQYF. CDR3 coding DNA: TGTGCCAGCAGCTTTGGACTACGGTCCTACGAGCAGTACTTC.

The chain has TRBV6-5 and TRBJ1-1; TRBD1 might be the D (6 bases). CDR3 length: 13 amino acids. Looked up from germline, CDR1 is MNHEY and CDR2 is SVGAGI. Deletions cut 4 bases from V and 4 bases from J, with 10 bases between. In DNA, the CDR3 is TGTGCCAGCAGTTCCATAGGGGGCACTGAAGCTTTCTTT. Translated: CASSSIGGTEAFF.

This clone was observed a single time. V usage is TRBV7-3 and J usage is TRBJ1-4; D remains ambiguous. The CDR3 covers 15 residues. Germline CDR1 SGHTA, CDR2 FQGTGA. Trimming pared 6 bases from V and 7 bases from J, leaving 18 bases between. The CDR3 bases are TGTGCCAGCAGAACAGTTTGGGATGAGGGTGAAAAACTGTTTTTT. It translates to CASRTVWDEGEKLFF.

The V gene is TRBV19, the J gene TRBJ2-1, with TRBD2 matching 8 bases. CDR1 is LNHDA, CDR2 SQIVND, per germline (reference sequence). This CDR3 comprises 15 residues. J lost 7 bases, V lost 9 bases, and 14 bases had no gene match. The CDR3 sequence: CASHTAGEGRNEQFF. The CDR3 DNA is TGTGCCAGCCATACAGCGGGAGAAGGGAGGAATGAGCAGTTCTTC.

The V call is TRBV19, the J call TRBJ1-1, with TRBD1 as a possible D gene (6 bases). Germline assignment: CDR1 LNHDA and CDR2 SQIVND (reference sequence). The V end was cut by 9 bases, the J end by 0 bases, with 11 bases between. The CDR3 runs to 13 residues. The CDR3 DNA reads TGTGCCAGCGTGGGACAACTGAACACTGAAGCTTTCTTT. The encoded protein is CASVGQLNTEAFF.

This clone was observed a handful of times. V is TRBV10-3 and J is TRBJ1-1; D is ambiguous. Trimming took off 2 bases at V and 7 bases at J, with 5 bases between the two ends. The germline V gene encodes CDR1 ENHRY and CDR2 SYGVKD. The CDR3 spans 11 residues. The CDR3 protein is CAISEDIEAFF. The CDR3 DNA is TGTGCCATCAGTGAGGACATTGAAGCTTTCTTT.